The clone carrying this T cell receptor beta chain was recorded only once. The data originate from a study of T cell repertoires in cytomegalovirus infection. The CDR3 contains 15 residues. Per the germline V gene, CDR1 is MNHEY and CDR2 is SMNVEV (reference sequence). V lost 5 bases, J lost 2 bases, and 15 bases lay in between. TCRdb re-called the reads with MiXCR, one entry per CDR3 protein. The table includes about 450,000 distinct CDR3 sequences, approximately 31% detected once. The origin of this receptor is a human donor in good health (CMV status not recorded). Some clones in this sample may be carry-over from other donors' samples. Input material: PBMCs. The J gene is TRBJ1-1, the V gene TRBV27; D is ambiguous. Written as DNA, the CDR3 is TGTGCCAGCAGTCTACACTGGGCACCAAACACTGAAGCTTTCTTT. It encodes CASSLHWAPNTEAFF.